The 13 T cell receptor beta chains below come from one sample, sequenced in a study of CD8+CD57+ T cells in acquired aplastic anemia. The use of genomic DNA as template underpinned the TCR beta VDJ and CDR3 profiling. TCRdb fed the reads into MiXCR, producing one record per CDR3 protein. The sample yields approximately 250,000 distinct CDR3 sequences, 82% seen once. It was patients with CD8+CD57+ cell expansion by flow cytometry who were chosen for sequencing. Material for sequencing was sorted CD4+, CD8+, or CD8+CD57+ T cells (not recorded which) from PBMCs. The origin of the receptors is a human donor with aplastic anemia.

A word on this clonotype: At one end, the junction sequence differs from germline, possibly due to a read error. This sequence joins TRBV15 and TRBJ2-6; D gene uncertain. The CDR3 loop spans 16 amino acids. Germline CDR1 is LNHNV and CDR2 is YYDKDF (reference sequence). CDR3 coding DNA: TGTGCCACCAGCTTAGGCAGTGGGCAAGAGACCCAGTACCTCGCTTTC. Its protein product is CATSLGSGQETQYLAF.

This chain connects TRBV25-1 to TRBJ2-7, with 7 bases identical to TRBD1. The J call may be wrong; the DNA end is better matched by TRBJ2-3. Germline V gene data show CDR1 as MGHDK and CDR2 as SYGVNS. The CDR3 is 13 residues long. For the CDR3, the DNA is TGTGCCAGCGGGGAAGTTGGGACAGACGCGCAGTATTTT. Amino acids: CASGEVGTDAQYF.

Only a few counts were recorded for this clonotype. V gene TRBV15 combines with J gene TRBJ1-2; weak D call: TRBD1 (5 bases). The CDR3 totals 13 residues. Germline CDR1 is LNHNV and CDR2 is YYDKDF (reference sequence). V was cut by 5 bases and J by 6 bases, with 13 bases left in between. CDR3 in DNA: TGTGCCACCAGCTCGCAGGGTGGCGATGGCTACACCTTC. Translation gives CATSSQGGDGYTF.

The rearrangement joins TRBV7-2 to TRBJ2-1, with D maybe TRBD2 (5 bases). Germline CDR1 reads SGHTA; CDR2 reads FQGNSA. The ends were cut back, 3 bases at V and 9 bases at J, with 21 bases in the middle. CDR3 length: 16 residues. The CDR3 loop reads CASSLPRSAGCGEQFF. Written as DNA, the CDR3 is TGTGCCAGCAGCTTGCCAAGAAGCGCGGGCTGTGGTGAGCAGTTCTTC.

This rearrangement joins TRBV13 to TRBJ1-3; no clear D gene. Deletions cut 4 bases from V and 4 bases from J, with 14 bases between. Germline V gene data show CDR1 as PRHDT and CDR2 as FYEKMQ (reference sequence). This CDR3 has 15 residues. The CDR3 coding sequence is TGTGCCAGCAGCTCACCGGGTCTGGAAGGAAACACCATATATTTT. Translated: CASSSPGLEGNTIYF.

This clonotype qualifies as medium-sized. This chain connects TRBV11-2 to TRBJ1-4; 10 bases are a match to TRBD1. J gave up 8 bases and V 4 bases, and 10 bases lay outside the gene matches. The V gene's germline CDR1 is SGHAT and CDR2 FQNNGV. This CDR3 spans 16 amino acids. The CDR3: CASSSIDRGRREKLFF. CDR3 bases: TGTGCCAGCAGCTCAATCGACAGGGGGCGCAGGGAAAAACTGTTTTTT. The complete variable domain, with remaining parts taken from reference TRBV11-2 and TRBJ1-4, reads EAGVAQSPRYKIIEKRQSVAFWCNPISGHATLYWYQQILGQGPKLLIQFQNNGVVDDSQLPKDRFSAERLKGVDSTLKIQPAKLEDSAVYLCASSSIDRGRREKLFFGSGTQLSVL.

The V and J genes are TRBV7-2 and TRBJ2-2, with D possibly TRBD2 on 7 matching bases. Germline loops: CDR1 SGHTA, CDR2 FQGNSA. The CDR3 loop spans 17 amino acids. Trimming left V 2 bases short and J 11 bases short, with 24 bases between. The CDR3 loop reads CASSLTARGGGTNELFF. CDR3 bases: TGTGCCAGCAGCTTAACCGCTAGGGGGGGGGGCACCAATGAGCTGTTTTTT.

The table lists this clonotype with a count of one. The V and J genes are TRBV11-2 and TRBJ1-2; D may be TRBD1 (6 bases). The CDR3 covers 15 residues. The V gene lost 0 bases and the J gene lost 3 bases, with 11 bases spanning the gap. Germline V gene sequence: CDR1 SGHAT, CDR2 FQNNGV. The CDR3 region has the DNA TGTGCCAGCAGCTTAGAGTGGGGGGGCGACTATGGCTACACCTTC. Amino acid sequence: CASSLEWGGDYGYTF.

This clonotype was detected only a few times. At one boundary the junction diverges from the germline segment, which might be a read error. In DNA form, the CDR3 reads TGTGCCACCAGTTTAGGGGACACCGGGGAGCTGTTTTTT. Amino acid sequence: CATSLGDTGELFF. The chain carries TRBV12-3 or TRBV12-4 and TRBJ2-2; the D gene is possibly TRBD1 (5 bases). CDR3 size: 13 residues.

This clonotype was detected ten times or more. This could be a read error, since a much larger clone is one nucleotide away. The chain joins TRBV4-1 to TRBJ2-7; maybe TRBD2 (6 bases). Germline CDR1 and CDR2: MGHRA and YSYEKL. This CDR3 is built from 15 residues. Trimming cost V 4 bases and J 2 bases, with 15 bases left between them. The CDR3 DNA follows: TGCGCCAGCAGCCCAACCCGGGACTTCCCCTACGAGCAGTACTTC. It translates to CASSPTRDFPYEQYF.

V usage is TRBV7-6 and J usage is TRBJ2-7; unclear D gene. The CDR3 contains 12 residues. The V end lost 5 bases, the J end lost 6 bases, and 11 bases lay between the germline ends. CDR1 and CDR2 (germline): SGHVS, FNYEAQ. The CDR3 sequence: CASSPSSAEQYF. The CDR3 DNA reads as TGTGCCAGCAGCCCCTCTTCGGCCGAGCAGTACTTC.

Of note for this clonotype: The conserved closing phenylalanine or tryptophan is absent in this CDR3, likely reflecting a read error. The DNA is left out, because the CDR3 cannot be placed on it with certainty; the CDR3 is given as TCRdb lists it. This CDR3 reads CASSVYGTGGSEL. V and J are TRBV9 and TRBJ2-3; the table calls TRBD1, which could not be checked here. Germline V gene sequence: CDR1 SGDLS, CDR2 YYNGEE. The CDR3 region is 13 residues in length, termini included.

Comments on this clonotype: A read error may produce the germline difference seen at one junction end. This chain joins TRBV5-1 and TRBJ1-2; 9 bases are a match to TRBD1. Germline lookup yields CDR1 SGHRS and CDR2 YFSETQ. This CDR3 region has 16 residues. The CDR3 reads CASSLGGTGLNYGYTF. In DNA form, the CDR3 reads TGTGCCAGCAGCTTGGGTGGGACAGGGCTGAACTATGGCTACACCTTC.